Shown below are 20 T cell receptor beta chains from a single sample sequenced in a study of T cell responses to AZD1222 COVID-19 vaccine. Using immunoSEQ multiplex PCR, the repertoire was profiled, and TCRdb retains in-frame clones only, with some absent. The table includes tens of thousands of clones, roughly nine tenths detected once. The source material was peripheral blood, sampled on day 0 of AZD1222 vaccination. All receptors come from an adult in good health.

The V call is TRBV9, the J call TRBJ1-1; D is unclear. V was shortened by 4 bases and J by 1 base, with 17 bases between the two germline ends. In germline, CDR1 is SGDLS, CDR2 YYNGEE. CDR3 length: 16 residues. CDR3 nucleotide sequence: TGTGCCAGCAGCCCTTTCGATGGGAACCCGAACACTGAAGCTTTCTTT. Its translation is CASSPFDGNPNTEAFF.

DNA for the CDR3: TGTGCCAGCAATACATGGGGTGCTGAAGCTTTCTTT. Translation: CASNTWGAEAFF. The rearrangement joins TRBV2 to TRBJ1-1; D gene ambiguous. CDR3 length equals 12 residues. CDR1 is SNHLY, CDR2 FYNNEI, per germline. The V end was cut by 7 bases, the J end by 6 bases, with 12 bases between.

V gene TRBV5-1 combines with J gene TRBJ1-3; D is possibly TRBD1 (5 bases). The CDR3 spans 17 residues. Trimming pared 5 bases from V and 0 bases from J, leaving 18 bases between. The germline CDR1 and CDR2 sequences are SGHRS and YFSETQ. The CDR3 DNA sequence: TGCGCCAGCAGTCATGAAACGACAGCCTTCTCTGGAAACACCATATATTTT. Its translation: CASSHETTAFSGNTIYF.

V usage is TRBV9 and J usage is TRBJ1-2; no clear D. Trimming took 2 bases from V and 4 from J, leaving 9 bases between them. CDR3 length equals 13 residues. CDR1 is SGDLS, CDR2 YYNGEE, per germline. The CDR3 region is CASSVTLSYGYTF. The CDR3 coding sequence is TGTGCCAGCAGCGTGACACTGAGCTATGGCTACACCTTC.

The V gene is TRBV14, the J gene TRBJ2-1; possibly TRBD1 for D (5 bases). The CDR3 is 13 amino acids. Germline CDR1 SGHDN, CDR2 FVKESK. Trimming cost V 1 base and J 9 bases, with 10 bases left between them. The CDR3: CASSQVYQGEQFF. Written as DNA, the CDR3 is TGTGCCAGCAGCCAAGTTTATCAGGGTGAGCAGTTCTTC.

The CDR3 nucleotides are TGTGCCAGCAGTTGGGGGGCAACTAATGAAAAACTGTTTTTT. Amino acids: CASSWGATNEKLFF. The chain is built from TRBV28 and TRBJ1-4; D is perhaps TRBD1 (5 bases). The V and J ends lost 4 bases and 0 bases respectively, with 6 bases between them. From germline, CDR1 is MDHEN and CDR2 SYDVKM. The CDR3 loop spans 14 amino acids.

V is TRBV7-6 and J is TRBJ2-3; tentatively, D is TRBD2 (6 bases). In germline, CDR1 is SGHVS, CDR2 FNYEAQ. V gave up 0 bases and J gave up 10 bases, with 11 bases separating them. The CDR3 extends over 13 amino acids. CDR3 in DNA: TGTGCCAGCAGCTTAGCTGGCGGGGAGCCGCAGTATTTT. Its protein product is CASSLAGGEPQYF.

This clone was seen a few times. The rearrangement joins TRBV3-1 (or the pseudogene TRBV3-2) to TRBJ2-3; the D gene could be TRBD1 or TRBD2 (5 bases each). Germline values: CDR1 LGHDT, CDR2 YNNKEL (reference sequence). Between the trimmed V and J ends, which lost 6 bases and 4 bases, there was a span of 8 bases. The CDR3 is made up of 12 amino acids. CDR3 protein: CASSQGPDTQYF. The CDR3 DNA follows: TGTGCCAGCAGTCAGGGACCAGATACGCAGTATTTT.

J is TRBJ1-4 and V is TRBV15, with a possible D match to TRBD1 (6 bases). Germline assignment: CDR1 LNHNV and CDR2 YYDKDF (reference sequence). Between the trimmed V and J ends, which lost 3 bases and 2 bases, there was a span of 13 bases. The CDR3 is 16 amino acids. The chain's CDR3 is CATSSKNRVTNEKLFF. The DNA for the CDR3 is TGTGCCACCAGCAGTAAAAACAGGGTTACTAATGAAAAACTGTTTTTT. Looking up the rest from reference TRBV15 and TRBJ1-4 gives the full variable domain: DAMVIQNPRYQVTQFGKPVTLSCSQTLNHNVMYWYQQKSSQAPKLLFHYYDKDFNNEADTPDNFQSRRPNTSFCFLDIRSPGLGDTAMYLCATSSKNRVTNEKLFFGSGTQLSVL.

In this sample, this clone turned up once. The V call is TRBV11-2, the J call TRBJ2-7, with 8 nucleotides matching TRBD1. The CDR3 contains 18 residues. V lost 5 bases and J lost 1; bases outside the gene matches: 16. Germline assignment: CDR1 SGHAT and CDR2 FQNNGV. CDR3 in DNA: TGTGCCAGCAGCCCTACAGGGGGTGGGATCGGGGGTTCCTACGAGCAGTACTTC. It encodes CASSPTGGGIGGSYEQYF.

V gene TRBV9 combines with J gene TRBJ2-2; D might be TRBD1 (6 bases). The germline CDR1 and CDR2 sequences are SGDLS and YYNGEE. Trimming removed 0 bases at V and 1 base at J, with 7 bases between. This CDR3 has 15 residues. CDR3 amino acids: CASSVAQGNTGELFF. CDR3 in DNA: TGTGCCAGCAGCGTAGCACAGGGGAACACCGGGGAGCTGTTTTTT.

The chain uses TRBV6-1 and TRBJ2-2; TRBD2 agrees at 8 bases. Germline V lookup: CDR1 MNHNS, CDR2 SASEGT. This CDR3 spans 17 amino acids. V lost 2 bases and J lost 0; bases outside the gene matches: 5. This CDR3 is CASSELRGLANTGELFF. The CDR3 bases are TGTGCCAGCAGTGAATTGCGGGGACTAGCGAACACCGGGGAGCTGTTTTTT.

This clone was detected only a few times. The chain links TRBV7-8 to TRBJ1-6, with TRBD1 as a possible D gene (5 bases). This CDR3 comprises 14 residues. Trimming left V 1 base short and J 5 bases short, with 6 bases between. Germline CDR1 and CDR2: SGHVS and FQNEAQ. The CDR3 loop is CASSLGGNNSPLHF. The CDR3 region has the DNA TGTGCCAGCAGCTTAGGGGGCAATAATTCACCCCTCCACTTT.

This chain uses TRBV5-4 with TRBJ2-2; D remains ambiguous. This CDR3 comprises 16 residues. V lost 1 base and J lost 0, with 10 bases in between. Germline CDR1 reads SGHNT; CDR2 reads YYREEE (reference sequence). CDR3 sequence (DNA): TGTGCCAGCAGCTTGCCCGGCAGGCCGAACACCGGGGAGCTGTTTTTT. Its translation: CASSLPGRPNTGELFF. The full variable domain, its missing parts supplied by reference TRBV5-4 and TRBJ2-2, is ETGVTQSPTHLIKTRGQQVTLRCSSQSGHNTVSWYQQALGQGPQFIFQYYREEENGRGNFPPRFSGLQFPNYSSELNVNALELDDSALYLCASSLPGRPNTGELFFGEGSRLTVL.

CDR3 DNA: TGTGCCAGCTCACCTGTGGCAGGGGCCGGGGAGCTGTTTTTT. Its protein is CASSPVAGAGELFF. V gene TRBV18 combines with J gene TRBJ2-2; the D gene is possibly TRBD1 (6 bases). The CDR3 loop spans 14 amino acids. Germline CDR1 reads KGHSH; CDR2 reads LQKENI. Trimming took 3 bases from V and 6 from J, leaving 11 bases between them.

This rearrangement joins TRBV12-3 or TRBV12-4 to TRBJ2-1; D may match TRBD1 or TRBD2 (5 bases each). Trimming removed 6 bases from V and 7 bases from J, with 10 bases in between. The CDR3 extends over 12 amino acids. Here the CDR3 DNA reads TGTGCCAGCAGATACGGGGCGAATGAGCAGTTCTTC. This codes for CASRYGANEQFF.

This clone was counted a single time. CDR3 nucleotide sequence: TGCGCCAGCAGCTTTTGGACAGGGCCTAACACTGAAGCTTTCTTT. Its translation is CASSFWTGPNTEAFF. The chain carries TRBV5-1 and TRBJ1-1, with 8 positions matching TRBD1. The germline V gene encodes CDR1 SGHRS and CDR2 YFSETQ. The junction had 5 bases not matched to a gene; V was cut back by 2 bases and J by 2 bases. The CDR3 sequence is 15 residues long.

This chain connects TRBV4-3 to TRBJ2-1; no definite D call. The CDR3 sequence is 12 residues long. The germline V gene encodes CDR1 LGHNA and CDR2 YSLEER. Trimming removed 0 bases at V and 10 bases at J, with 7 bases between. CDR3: CASSQELGEQFF. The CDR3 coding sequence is TGCGCCAGCAGCCAAGAGTTAGGGGAGCAGTTCTTC.

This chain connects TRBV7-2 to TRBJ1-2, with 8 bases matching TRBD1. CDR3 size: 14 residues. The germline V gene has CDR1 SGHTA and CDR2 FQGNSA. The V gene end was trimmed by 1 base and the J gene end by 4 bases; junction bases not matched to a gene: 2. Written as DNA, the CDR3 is TGTGCCAGCAGCTTAGTTGGACAGGGCTATGGCTACACCTTC. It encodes CASSLVGQGYGYTF.

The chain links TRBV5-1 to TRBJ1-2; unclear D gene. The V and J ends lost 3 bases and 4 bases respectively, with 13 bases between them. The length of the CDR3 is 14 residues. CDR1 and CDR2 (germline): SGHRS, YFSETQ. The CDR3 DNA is TGCGCCAGCAGCTCCGAAGGGCCGGGCTATGGCTACACCTTC. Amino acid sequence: CASSSEGPGYGYTF.